This TCR beta chain appears in the sequencing data of a study of cytomegalovirus exposure and HLA in healthy donors. Germline loops: CDR1 MNHEY, CDR2 SMNVEV (reference sequence). CDR3 size: 14 residues. V was clipped by 6 bases and J by 0 bases, with 12 bases between them. Primers included in the PCR were 60 Vbeta and 13 Jbeta primers. Method: immunoSEQ multiplex PCR; TCRdb's copy keeps in-frame clones and lacks some. Of about 170,000 clones listed, approximately 80% are singletons. The sequence was collected from a female donor in good health and CMV-seronegative. Specimen: PBMCs. The rearrangement joins TRBV27 to TRBJ2-7; D remains unclear. The CDR3 protein is CASSLKWSSYEQYF. The CDR3 coding sequence is TGTGCCAGCAGCCTTAAGTGGAGCTCCTACGAGCAGTACTTC.